These 6 T cell receptor beta chains came from one sample sequenced in a study of blood T cells in healthy people across ages. Through a sample-barcoded 5' primer and a J-beta primer mix, a second PCR was run for 7 to 11 cycles. MiXCR, run by TCRdb on the 5' RACE reads, gives a single entry per CDR3 protein. Here the sample spans 1.8 million or so distinct CDR3 sequences, about two fifths being singletons. The sample consisted of blood. The receptors were gathered from a human donor in good health.

This clonotype showed up just a few times. This sequence joins TRBV2 and TRBJ1-5, with D perhaps TRBD1 (5 bases). The CDR3 consists of 17 residues. The germline V gene encodes CDR1 SNHLY and CDR2 FYNNEI. Trimming removed 5 bases at V and 2 bases at J, with 19 bases between. Written as DNA, the CDR3 is TGTGCCAGCAGTTTCGGGCAGGGTGGGCGTCGCAATCAGCCCCAGCATTTT. Translating gives CASSFGQGGRRNQPQHF. Supplemented by reference TRBV2 and TRBJ1-5, the full variable domain reads EPEVTQTPSHQVTQMGQEVILRCVPISNHLYFYWYRQILGQKVEFLVSFYNNEISEKSEIFDDQFSVERPDGSNFTLKIRSTKLEDSAMYFCASSFGQGGRRNQPQHFGDGTRLSIL.

This clonotype has only a few counts. The chain couples TRBV7-9 to TRBJ2-7; 9 bases are shared with TRBD1. Looked up from germline, CDR1 is SEHNR and CDR2 is FQNEAQ (reference sequence). The CDR3 totals 17 residues. Losses at the gene ends were 4 bases for V and 2 bases for J; bases not matched to a gene: 12. For the CDR3, the DNA is TGTGCCAGCAGCTCTCTCTCTGGGACAGGGAATGCCTACGAGCAGTACTTC. Amino acid sequence: CASSSLSGTGNAYEQYF.

As to this clonotype: The junction does not match germline at one end; this may be a read error. The chain has TRBV2 and TRBJ1-4; D gene ambiguous. This CDR3 has 16 residues. Germline V lookup: CDR1 SNHLY, CDR2 FYNNEI. The CDR3, as DNA: TGTGCCGGCAGTACCCGAGGAGGGTCCCCGAATGAAAAACTGTTTTTT. Amino acids: CAGSTRGGSPNEKLFF.

In the case of this clonotype: A much larger clonotype is one base distant, so this may be a read error. This chain joins TRBV7-2 and TRBJ2-1; D might be TRBD2 (5 bases). The CDR3 has 15 residues. The V end was cut by 4 bases, the J end by 10 bases, with 20 bases between. Germline V gene data show CDR1 as SGHTA and CDR2 as FQGNSA. The CDR3 region is CASSSEGGSCVEQFF. CDR3 DNA: TGTGCCAGCAGCTCCGAGGGCGGCTCGTGCGTCGAGCAGTTCTTC.

The sample holds a few counts of this clonotype. This sequence joins TRBV20-1 and TRBJ2-5; TRBD2 is a possible D gene (5 bases). The V gene lost 4 bases and the J gene lost 4 bases, with 13 bases spanning the gap. This CDR3 has 13 residues. Germline CDR1 DFQATT, CDR2 SNEGSKA (reference sequence). CDR3 DNA sequence: TGCAGTGCTAACAAAGCGGCCGGAGAGACCCAGTACTTC. This codes for CSANKAAGETQYF.

This clonotype was seen repeatedly, ten times or more. The chain recombines TRBV7-2 with TRBJ2-7; no clear D gene. Germline CDR1 and CDR2: SGHTA and FQGNSA. The CDR3 totals 11 residues. V was trimmed by 5 bases and J by 7 bases, leaving 9 bases between them. In DNA, the CDR3 is TGTGCCAGCAGCCAACAAAGGGAGCAGTACTTC. Its protein is CASSQQREQYF.